This T cell receptor (beta chain) was captured by sequencing in a study of vaccination and CD4 T cells after COVID-19. J was trimmed by 6 bases and V by 0 bases; bases with no gene match: 6. The CDR3 has 14 amino acids. Germline loops: CDR1 DFQATT, CDR2 SNEGSKA (reference sequence). Notes on this clonotype: Antigen specificity is unknown.

Cultured CD4+ T-cell DNA underwent Oncomine TCR Beta short-read sequencing. TCRdb re-called the PCR reads with MiXCR, one entry per CDR3 protein. The table shows 7,000 to 8,500 distinct CDR3 sequences, with 60% occurring only once. Treatment indicated: roughly 10-day PBMC culture with coronavirus spike peptide pools or control peptides (ViraFEST assay). Sequencing was done on a sample of CD4+ T cells from blood, cultured in vitro. The receptor comes from a human donor who had recovered from COVID-19. The genes are TRBV20-1 and TRBJ1-2; 8 nucleotides agree with TRBD1. CDR3 sequence reads: CSARDGRGLDGYTF. CDR3 bases: TGCAGTGCTAGAGATGGCAGGGGGCTCGATGGCTACACCTTC.